This TCR beta chain was profiled in a study of blood T cell repertoires in COVID-19. TCRdb's table, derived via immunoSEQ multiplex PCR, lists solely in-frame clones and lacks some. The profile covers fewer than 350,000 clones, with approximately 80% appearing a single time and 2.5% to 3% taken by the ten largest. Germline values: CDR1 MNHNS, CDR2 SASEGT. V dropped 3 bases and J dropped 4; count of bases not matched to a gene: 7. CDR3 length equals 15 residues. This chain links TRBV6-1 with TRBJ1-2, with 8 bases matching TRBD1. The sequenced sample was peripheral blood. The receptor's source is a woman aged 60 to 75 with active or convalescent COVID-19. CDR3 nucleotide sequence: TGTGCCAGCAGTGAGGACAGGGAGGGGGCCTATGGCTACACCTTC. This sequence encodes CASSEDREGAYGYTF.